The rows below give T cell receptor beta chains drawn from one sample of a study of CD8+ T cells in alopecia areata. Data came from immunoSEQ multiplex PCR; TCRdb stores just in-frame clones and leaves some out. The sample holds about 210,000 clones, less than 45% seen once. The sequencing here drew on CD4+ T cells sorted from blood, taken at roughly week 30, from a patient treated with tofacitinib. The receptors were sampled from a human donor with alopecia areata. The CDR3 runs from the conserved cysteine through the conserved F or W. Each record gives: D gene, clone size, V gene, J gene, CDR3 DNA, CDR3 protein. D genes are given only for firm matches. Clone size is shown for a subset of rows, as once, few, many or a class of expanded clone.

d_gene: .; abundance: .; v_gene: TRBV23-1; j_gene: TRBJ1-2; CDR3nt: TGCCCCCGACAAGGGGGCTACACCTTC; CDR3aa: CPRQGGYTF
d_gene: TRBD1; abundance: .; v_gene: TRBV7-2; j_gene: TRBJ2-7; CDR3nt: TGTGCCAGCAGCTACCGGACAGGGGGCGGCGGTTACGAGCAGTACTTC; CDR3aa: CASSYRTGGGGYEQYF
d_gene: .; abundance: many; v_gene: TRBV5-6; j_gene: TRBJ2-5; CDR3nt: TGTGCCAGCAGCTTGCGGGAGACCCAGTACTTC; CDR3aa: CASSLRETQYF
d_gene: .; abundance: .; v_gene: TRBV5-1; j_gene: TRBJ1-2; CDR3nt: TGCGCCAGCAGCACTGGCGGGGGATCAAAGTATGGCTACACCTTC; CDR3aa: CASSTGGGSKYGYTF
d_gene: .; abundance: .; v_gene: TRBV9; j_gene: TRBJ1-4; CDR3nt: TGTGCCAGCAGCCCCATCGAGACAGACAATGAAAAACTGTTTTTT; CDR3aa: CASSPIETDNEKLFF
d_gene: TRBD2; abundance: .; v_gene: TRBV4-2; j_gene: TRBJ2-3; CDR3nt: TGTGCCAGCAGCCCAATGACTAGCGGGAGAATAGCAGATACGCAGTATTTT; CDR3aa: CASSPMTSGRIADTQYF
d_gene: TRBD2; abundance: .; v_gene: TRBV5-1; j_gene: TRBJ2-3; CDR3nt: TGCGCCAGCAGAAAGTGGGCGGGAGGGCCGACAGATACGCAGTATTTT; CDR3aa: CASRKWAGGPTDTQYF
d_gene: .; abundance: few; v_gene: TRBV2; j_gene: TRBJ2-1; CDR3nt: TGTGCCAGCAGCTACCTGGGGACAAACCTCAATGAGCAGTTCTTC; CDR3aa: CASSYLGTNLNEQFF
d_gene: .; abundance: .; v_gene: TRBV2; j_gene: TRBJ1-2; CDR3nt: TGTGCCAGCAGAACATTGGTCTACACCTTC; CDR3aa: CASRTLVYTF
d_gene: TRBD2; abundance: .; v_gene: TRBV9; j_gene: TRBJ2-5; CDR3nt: TGTGCCAGCAGCGTAGCAGGAGCGGGGGGTCAAGAGACCCAGTACTTC; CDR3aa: CASSVAGAGGQETQYF
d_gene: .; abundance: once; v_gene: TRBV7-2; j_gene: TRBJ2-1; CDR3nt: TGTGCCAGCAGCCGACCCGGGACCCAAGGGAATGAGCAGTTCTTC; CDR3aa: CASSRPGTQGNEQFF
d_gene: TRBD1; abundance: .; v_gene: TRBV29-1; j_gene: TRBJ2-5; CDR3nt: TGCAGCGTTGGGGTACAGGGGGGCTCAAGGACCCAGTACTTC; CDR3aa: CSVGVQGGSRTQYF
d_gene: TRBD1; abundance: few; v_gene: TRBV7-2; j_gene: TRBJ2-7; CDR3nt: TGTGCCAGCAGCCAAATGACAGGGCTCTCCTACGAGCAGTACTTC; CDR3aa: CASSQMTGLSYEQYF
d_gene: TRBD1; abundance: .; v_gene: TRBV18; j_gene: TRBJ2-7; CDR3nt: TGTGCCAGCTCACCATTGGGAGGACAGGGGGGCTCCTACGAGCAGTACTTC; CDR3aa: CASSPLGGQGGSYEQYF
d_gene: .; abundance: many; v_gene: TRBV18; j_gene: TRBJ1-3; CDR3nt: TGTGCCAGCTCACCACCCGGACAGTCAAACACCATATATTTT; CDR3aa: CASSPPGQSNTIYF
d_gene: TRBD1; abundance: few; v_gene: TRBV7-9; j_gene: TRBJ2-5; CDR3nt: TGTGCCAGCAGCCCAGGGGACAGCCGAGAGTACTTC; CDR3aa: CASSPGDSREYF
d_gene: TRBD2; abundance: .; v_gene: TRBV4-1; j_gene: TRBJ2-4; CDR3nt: TGCGCCAGCAGCCAAGATCCGGGCGGGAGGGCCGTTCGGGACATTCAGTACTTC; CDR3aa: CASSQDPGGRAVRDIQYF
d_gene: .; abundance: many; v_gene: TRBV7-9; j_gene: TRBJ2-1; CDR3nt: TGTGCCAGCAGCTTCGGGGGCGACAATGAGCAGTTCTTC; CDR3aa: CASSFGGDNEQFF
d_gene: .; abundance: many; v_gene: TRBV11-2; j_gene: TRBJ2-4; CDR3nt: TGTGCCAGCAGCTTATCCGGCACTCAGTACTTC; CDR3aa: CASSLSGTQYF
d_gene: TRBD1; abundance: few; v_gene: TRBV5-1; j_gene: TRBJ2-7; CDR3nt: TGCGCCAGCACCACGGCGGCAGGGGGCTCCGCCTACGAGCAGTACTTC; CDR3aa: CASTTAAGGSAYEQYF
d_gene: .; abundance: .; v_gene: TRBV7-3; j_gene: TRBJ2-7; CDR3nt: TGTGCCAGCCTTCTCTGGGCCGAGACGGGGTACGAGCAGTACTTC; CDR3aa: CASLLWAETGYEQYF
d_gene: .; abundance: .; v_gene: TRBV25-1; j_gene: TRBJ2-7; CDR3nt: TGTGCCAGCAGCCTGAGTGGTCCCCTTACCTACGAGCAGTACTTC; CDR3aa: CASSLSGPLTYEQYF
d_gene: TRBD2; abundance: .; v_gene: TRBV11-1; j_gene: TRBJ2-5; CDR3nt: TGTGCCAGCAGAATGGGAGGGGCAGGACAACAAGAGACCCAGTACTTC; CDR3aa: CASRMGGAGQQETQYF
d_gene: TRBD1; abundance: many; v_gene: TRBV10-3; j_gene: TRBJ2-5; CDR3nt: TGTGCCATCAGAGGGACAGGTCCTGAAGAGACCCAGTACTTC; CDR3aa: CAIRGTGPEETQYF
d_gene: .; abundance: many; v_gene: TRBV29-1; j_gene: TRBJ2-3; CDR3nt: TGCAGCGGTCGTGGGGGGTCAGATACGCAGTATTTT; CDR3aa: CSGRGGSDTQYF
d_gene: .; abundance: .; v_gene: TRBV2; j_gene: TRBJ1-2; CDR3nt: TGTGCCAGCAGCGCACAAGCGGTAGGGGACTATGGCTACACCTTC; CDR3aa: CASSAQAVGDYGYTF
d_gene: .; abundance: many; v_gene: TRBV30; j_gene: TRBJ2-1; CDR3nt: TGTGCCTGGAGTGGAATTAATGAGCAGTTCTTC; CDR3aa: CAWSGINEQFF
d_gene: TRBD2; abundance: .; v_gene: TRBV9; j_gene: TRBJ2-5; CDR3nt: TGTGCCAGCAGCGTAGCTACGGGGGGGCAAGAGACCCAGTACTTC; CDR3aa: CASSVATGGQETQYF
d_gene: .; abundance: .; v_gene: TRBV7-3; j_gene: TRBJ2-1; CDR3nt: TGTGCCAGCAGCTTAACTGTCCCGTGGAGGGCCTCACTCTTC; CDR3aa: CASSLTVPWRASLF
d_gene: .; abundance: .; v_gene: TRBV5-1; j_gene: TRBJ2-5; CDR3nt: TGCGCCAGCAGTCCTACTGTGGTGGACAGTGCGGGGACCCAGTACTTC; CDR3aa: CASSPTVVDSAGTQYF
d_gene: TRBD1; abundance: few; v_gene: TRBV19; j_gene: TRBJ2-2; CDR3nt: TGTGCCAGAGGACAGGGGTCCGGGGAGCTGTTTTTT; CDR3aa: CARGQGSGELFF
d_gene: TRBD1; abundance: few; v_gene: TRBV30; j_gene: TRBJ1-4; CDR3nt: TGTGCCTGGAGCTTCGGGGGACAGGGCAATGAAAAACTGTTTTTT; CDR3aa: CAWSFGGQGNEKLFF
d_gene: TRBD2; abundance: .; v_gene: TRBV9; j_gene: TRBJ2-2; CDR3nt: TGTGCCAGCAGCCGTAGACTAGCTCCCGGGGAGCTGTTTTTT; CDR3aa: CASSRRLAPGELFF
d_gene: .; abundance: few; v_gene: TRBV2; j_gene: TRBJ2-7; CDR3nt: TGTGCCAGCAGTGGGTTGCGGGGCTACGAGCAGTACTTC; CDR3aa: CASSGLRGYEQYF
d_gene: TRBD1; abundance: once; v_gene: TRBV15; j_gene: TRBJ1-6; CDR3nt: TGTGCCACCAGCAGAGACCGACAGGGATGGCGAGGTTCACCCCTCCACTTT; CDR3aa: CATSRDRQGWRGSPLHF
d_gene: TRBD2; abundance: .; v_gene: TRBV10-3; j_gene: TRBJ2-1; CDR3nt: TGTGCCATCAGTGAGGGACTAGCGGCGGGCGATGAGCAGTTCTTC; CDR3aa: CAISEGLAAGDEQFF
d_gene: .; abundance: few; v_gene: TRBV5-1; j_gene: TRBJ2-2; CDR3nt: TGCGCCAGCAGCCTGGACCGTCCGGGCGCCGGGGAGCTGTTTTTT; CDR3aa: CASSLDRPGAGELFF
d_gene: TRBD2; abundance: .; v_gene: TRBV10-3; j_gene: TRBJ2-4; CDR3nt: TGTGCCATCAGTGACCCCGGGACTAGCGGGAGGGCCCCCGACATTCAGTACTTC; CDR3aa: CAISDPGTSGRAPDIQYF
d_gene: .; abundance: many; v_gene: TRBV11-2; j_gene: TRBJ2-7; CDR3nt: TGTGCCAGCAGCTTTAGGGTCAGCCCTACGGCCGAGCAGTACTTC; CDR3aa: CASSFRVSPTAEQYF
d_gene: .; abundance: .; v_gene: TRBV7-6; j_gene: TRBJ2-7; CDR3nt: TGTGCCAGCAGCACCGGGACAATCAGCGAGCAGTACTTC; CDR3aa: CASSTGTISEQYF
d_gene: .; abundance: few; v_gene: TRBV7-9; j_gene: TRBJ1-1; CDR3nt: TGTGCCAGCAGCCTCTCGACAGGATTCACTGAAGCTTTCTTT; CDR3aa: CASSLSTGFTEAFF
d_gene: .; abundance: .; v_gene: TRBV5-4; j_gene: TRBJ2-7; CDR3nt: TGTGCCAGCAGTCTAGACCCAGCCTACGAGCAGTACTTC; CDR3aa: CASSLDPAYEQYF
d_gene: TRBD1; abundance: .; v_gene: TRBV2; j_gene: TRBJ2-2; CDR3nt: TGTGCCAGCAGAGGGACAGTGAACACCGGGGAGCTGTTTTTT; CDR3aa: CASRGTVNTGELFF
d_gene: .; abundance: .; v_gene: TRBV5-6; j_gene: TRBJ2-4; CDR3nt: TGTGCCAGCAGCCCAGATTTTGGCCGAAACATTCAGTACTTC; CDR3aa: CASSPDFGRNIQYF
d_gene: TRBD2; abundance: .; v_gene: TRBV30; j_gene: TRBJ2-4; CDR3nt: TGTGCCTGGAGTACGAGACTAGCGGGATTGGAAAACATTCAGTACTTC; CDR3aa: CAWSTRLAGLENIQYF
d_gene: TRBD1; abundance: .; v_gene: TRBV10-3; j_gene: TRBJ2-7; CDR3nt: TGTGCCATTCGGGACAGCTCTTCCTACGAGCAGTACTTC; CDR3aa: CAIRDSSSYEQYF
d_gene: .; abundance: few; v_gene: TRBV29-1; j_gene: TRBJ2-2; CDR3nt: TGCAGCGCTCATAAGGGGGGTCCCGGGGAGCTGTTTTTT; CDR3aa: CSAHKGGPGELFF
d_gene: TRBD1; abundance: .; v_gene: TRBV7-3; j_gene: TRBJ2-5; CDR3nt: TGTGCCAGCAGCCTGTCCGGGACAGGGGTTCGAGAGACCCAGTACTTC; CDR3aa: CASSLSGTGVRETQYF
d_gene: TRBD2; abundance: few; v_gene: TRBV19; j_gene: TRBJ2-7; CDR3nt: TGTGCCAGTCTGGGGACTAGCTACGAGCAGTACTTC; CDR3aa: CASLGTSYEQYF
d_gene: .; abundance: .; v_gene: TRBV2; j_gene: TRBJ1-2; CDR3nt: TGTGCCAGCAGTGAAGCCCGGACCGTACTAAGAAGTGGCTACACCTTC; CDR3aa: CASSEARTVLRSGYTF
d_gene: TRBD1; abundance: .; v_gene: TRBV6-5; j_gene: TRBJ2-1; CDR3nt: TGTGCCAGCAGTTACAGGGACAGGGTCTACAATGAGCAGTTCTTC; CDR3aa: CASSYRDRVYNEQFF
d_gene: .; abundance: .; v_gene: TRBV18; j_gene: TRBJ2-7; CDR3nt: TGTGCCAGCTCACCACCGGGCAGGGGGGCCTACGAGCAGTACTTC; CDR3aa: CASSPPGRGAYEQYF